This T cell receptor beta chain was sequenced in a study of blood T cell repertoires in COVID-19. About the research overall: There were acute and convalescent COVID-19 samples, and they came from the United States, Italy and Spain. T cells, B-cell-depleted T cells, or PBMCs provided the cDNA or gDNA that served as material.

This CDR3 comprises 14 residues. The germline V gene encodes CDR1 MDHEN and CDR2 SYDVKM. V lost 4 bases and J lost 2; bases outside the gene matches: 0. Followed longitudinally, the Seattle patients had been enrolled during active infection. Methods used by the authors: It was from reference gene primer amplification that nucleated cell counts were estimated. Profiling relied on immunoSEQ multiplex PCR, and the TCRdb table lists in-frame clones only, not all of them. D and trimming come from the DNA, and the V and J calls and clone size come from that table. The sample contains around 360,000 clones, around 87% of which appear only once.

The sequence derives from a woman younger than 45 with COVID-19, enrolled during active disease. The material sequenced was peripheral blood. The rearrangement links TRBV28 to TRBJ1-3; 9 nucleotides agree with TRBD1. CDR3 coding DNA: TGTGCCAGCAGTTGGGACAGGGCTGGAAACACCATATATTTT. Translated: CASSWDRAGNTIYF.